This T cell receptor beta chain was recovered during a study of blood T cell repertoires in COVID-19. Germline loops: CDR1 SGHTA, CDR2 FQGTGA. CDR3 size: 14 residues. The J segment lost 4 bases and the V segment lost 3 bases, leaving 3 bases of the junction unmatched. Clones were sequenced by immunoSEQ multiplex PCR, and TCRdb holds only the in-frame ones, with some missing. This table has roughly 300,000 clones, nearly 90% appearing once. The material sequenced was peripheral blood. This TCR was recovered from a man aged 18 to 35 with active or convalescent COVID-19. The V gene is TRBV7-3, the J gene TRBJ2-3; 8 bases line up with TRBD1. The CDR3 bases are TGTGCCAGCAGCTTTCAGGGGGCGGCAGATACGCAGTATTTT. This sequence encodes CASSFQGAADTQYF.